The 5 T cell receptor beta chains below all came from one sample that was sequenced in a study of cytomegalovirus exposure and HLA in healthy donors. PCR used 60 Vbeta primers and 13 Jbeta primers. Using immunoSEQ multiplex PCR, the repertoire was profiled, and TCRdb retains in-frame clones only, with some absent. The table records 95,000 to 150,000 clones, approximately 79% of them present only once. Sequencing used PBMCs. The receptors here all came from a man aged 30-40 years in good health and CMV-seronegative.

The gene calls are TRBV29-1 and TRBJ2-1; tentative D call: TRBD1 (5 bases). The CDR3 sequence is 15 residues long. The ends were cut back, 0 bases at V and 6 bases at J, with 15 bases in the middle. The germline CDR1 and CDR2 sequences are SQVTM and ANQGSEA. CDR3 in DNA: TGCAGCGTTGAAGATTTTGGGGCCGGTCTCAATGAGCAGTTCTTC. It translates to CSVEDFGAGLNEQFF.

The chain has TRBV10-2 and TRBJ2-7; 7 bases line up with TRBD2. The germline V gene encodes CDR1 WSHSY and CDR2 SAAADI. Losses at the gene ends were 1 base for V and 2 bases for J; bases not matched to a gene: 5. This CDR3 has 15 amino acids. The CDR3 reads CASSEWEGSAYEQYF. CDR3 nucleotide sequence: TGCGCCAGCAGTGAGTGGGAGGGGTCCGCCTACGAGCAGTACTTC.

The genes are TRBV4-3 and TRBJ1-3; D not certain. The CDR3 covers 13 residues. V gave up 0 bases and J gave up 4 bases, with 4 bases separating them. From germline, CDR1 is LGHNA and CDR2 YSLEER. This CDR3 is CASSQERGNTIYF. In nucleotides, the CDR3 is TGCGCCAGCAGCCAAGAGCGGGGAAACACCATATATTTT.

CDR3 region: CASSLNRADTEAFF. DNA of the CDR3: TGTGCCAGCAGTTTGAACAGGGCGGACACTGAAGCTTTCTTT. This chain links TRBV28 with TRBJ1-1; a possible D gene is TRBD1 (6 bases). This CDR3 comprises 14 residues. CDR1 and CDR2 from the germline V gene are MDHEN and SYDVKM. Trimming pared 3 bases from V and 3 bases from J, leaving 11 bases between.

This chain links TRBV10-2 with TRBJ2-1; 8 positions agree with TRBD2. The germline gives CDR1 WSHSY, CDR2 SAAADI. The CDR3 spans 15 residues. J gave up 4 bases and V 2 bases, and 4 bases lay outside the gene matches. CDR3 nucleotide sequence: TGCGCCAGCAGTGAGGCTGGGACTAGTTACAATGAGCAGTTCTTC. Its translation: CASSEAGTSYNEQFF.